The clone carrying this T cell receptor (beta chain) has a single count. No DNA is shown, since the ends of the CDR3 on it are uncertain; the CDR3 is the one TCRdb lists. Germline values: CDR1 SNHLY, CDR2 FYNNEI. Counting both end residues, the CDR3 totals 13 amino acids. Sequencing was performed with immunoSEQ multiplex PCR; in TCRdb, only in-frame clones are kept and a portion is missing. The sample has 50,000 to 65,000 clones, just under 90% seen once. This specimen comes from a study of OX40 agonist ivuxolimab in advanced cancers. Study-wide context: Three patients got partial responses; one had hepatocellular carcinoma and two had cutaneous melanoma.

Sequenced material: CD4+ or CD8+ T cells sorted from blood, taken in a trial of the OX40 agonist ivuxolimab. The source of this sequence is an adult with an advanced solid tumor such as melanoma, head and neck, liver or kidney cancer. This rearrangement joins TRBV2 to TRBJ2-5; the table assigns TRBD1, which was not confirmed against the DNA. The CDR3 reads CASILDRGKTQYF.